This T cell receptor (beta chain) appears in the sequencing data of a study of blood T cells in healthy people across ages. Study-wide findings and caveats: Across the age range, TCR beta diversity per million T cells fell in a roughly linear way.

This clonotype has just a few counts. Its antigen is not identified. Then a second PCR, running about 7 to 11 cycles, was carried out with a sample-barcoded 5' primer and a J-beta primer mix. TCRdb processed the 5' RACE reads anew with MiXCR; each CDR3 protein has one entry. The table shows roughly 800,000 distinct CDR3 sequences, with 20% to 25% occurring only once. V lost 5 bases and J 6 bases, leaving 11 bases between the germline ends. The CDR3 is made up of 12 amino acids. CDR1 is SGHTA, CDR2 FQGNSA, per germline. The sample was also reused in another study, on T cells of mothers and their children.

The sequenced sample consisted of blood. The source is a boy aged 10-17 years in good health. The V gene is TRBV7-2, the J gene TRBJ2-7; D is possibly TRBD2 (6 bases). For the CDR3, the DNA is TGTGCCAGCAGCCCGACGGGGGTCGAGCAGTACTTC. It specifies CASSPTGVEQYF.